The source of this T cell receptor beta chain is a study of regulatory T cells in long-lasting Graves disease. Study-wide context: Graves' patients with a new diagnosis had received antithyroid drugs under 3 months. Study results and caveats: Owing to a sample size that was small, accuracy may have been reduced. Persistent disease preferred TRBV28, TRBJ1-2 and TRBJ2-5.

Through Arm-PCR of CDR3 regions and iRepertoire HTBI primers, TCR beta libraries were built. MiXCR, run by TCRdb on the multiplex PCR reads, gives a single entry per CDR3 protein. Altogether around 480,000 distinct CDR3 sequences are present, 16% being singletons, with the ten largest covering over 9%. This sample's time point: newly diagnosed GD, antithyroid drugs for less than 3 months. PBMC RNA served as the TCR library source. This clonotype was seen repeatedly, ten times or more. No antigen is known for it. Looked up from germline, CDR1 is SGHTA and CDR2 is FQGTGA. V was pared by 5 bases and J by 2 bases, with 5 bases of the junction left unmatched. The CDR3 consists of 15 residues. The same sample was also used in a study of T cells in Graves' hyperthyroidism and ophthalmopathy. That work contributes: When the TCR CDR3 underwent first-round RT-PCR, the HTBI primer set was used.

The chain recombines TRBV7-3 with TRBJ1-1, with 10 bases lining up with TRBD1. The receptor was isolated from a man aged 35-49 years with Graves disease. Sample: peripheral blood mononuclear cells (PBMCs), taken at new diagnosis, from a patient treated with antithyroid drugs. The CDR3 coding sequence is TGTGCCAGCAGCCTGACAGGGGGCGTAAACACTGAAGCTTTCTTT. Residues: CASSLTGGVNTEAFF. The full variable domain, rest sourced from reference TRBV7-3 and TRBJ1-1, is GAGVSQTPSNKVTEKGKYVELRCDPISGHTALYWYRQSLGQGPEFLIYFQGTGAADDSGLPNDRFFAVRPEGSVSTLKIQRTERGDSAVYLCASSLTGGVNTEAFFGQGTRLTVV.